This T cell receptor beta chain was recovered during a study of blood T cell repertoires in COVID-19. Whole-study context: The origin of the acute and convalescent COVID-19 samples was the United States, Italy and Spain. PBMCs, B-cell-depleted T cells, or T cells provided the cDNA or gDNA that made up the material.

In the authors' workflow: Estimates of nucleated cell counts were drawn from the amplification of reference gene primers. The table came from immunoSEQ multiplex PCR; TCRdb's copy has only in-frame clones and leaves some out. That table supplies the V and J calls and clone size; D and trimming were determined from the DNA. The sample shows about 180,000 clones, approximately 83% of them seen only once. The TCR was taken from a human donor in a cohort sampled during active COVID-19. Sequencing was done on a sample of peripheral blood.

The CDR3 here is CASSAGSVSYPEAFF. CDR3 in DNA: TGTGCCAGCAGCGCCGGGTCGGTATCGTACCCTGAAGCTTTCTTT. The J gene is TRBJ1-1, the V gene TRBV5-4; D is ambiguous. Germline CDR1 is SGHNT and CDR2 is YYREEE (reference sequence). The length of the CDR3 is 15 residues. Between the trimmed V and J ends, which lost 4 bases and 6 bases, there was a span of 19 bases.